The 22 T cell receptor beta chains below all came from one sample that was sequenced in a study of identifying expanded T cells in peripheral blood. Some clones are missing from TCRdb's copy, which holds only in-frame ones; the method was immunoSEQ multiplex PCR. The profile shows tens of thousands of clones, around 90% of them singletons. Sequenced sample: blood. The receptors were sampled from a person between 18 and 75 years old in good health.

The chain carries TRBV6-5 and TRBJ1-2; no reliable D call. The CDR3 length is 14 residues. Germline-derived CDR1 and CDR2 are MNHEY and SVGAGI. V lost 8 bases, J lost 1 base, and 14 bases lay in between. CDR3 loop: CASYIGSGNYGYTF. In DNA, the CDR3 is TGTGCCAGCTACATTGGTTCGGGTAACTATGGCTACACCTTC.

The chain links TRBV7-3 to TRBJ2-3, with TRBD1 as a possible D gene (5 bases). Germline CDR1 reads SGHTA; CDR2 reads FQGTGA. Trimming took off 0 bases at V and 3 bases at J, with 19 bases between the two ends. The CDR3 covers 18 residues. CDR3 sequence (DNA): TGTGCCAGCAGCTTAACTAGTGCAGGAAAGGGGATAACAGATACGCAGTATTTT. Protein: CASSLTSAGKGITDTQYF.

The rearrangement links TRBV7-7 to TRBJ2-1; 11 bases line up with TRBD2. This CDR3 has 15 amino acids. Unmatched junction bases numbered 4, after V lost 5 bases and J lost 4 bases. Germline V gene sequence: CDR1 SSHAT, CDR2 FNYEAQ (reference sequence). The CDR3 DNA reads as TGTGCCAGCAGCCTGGGGACTAGCGGATACAATGAGCAGTTCTTC. This translates into CASSLGTSGYNEQFF.

This clone was seen only once. In DNA form, the CDR3 reads TGTGCCAGCAGCTACTACCCGGACAGGCCACGGCCAAACACTGAAGCTTTCTTT. Translation: CASSYYPDRPRPNTEAFF. The rearrangement uses TRBV7-2 and TRBJ1-1; TRBD1 matches 7 bases. The CDR3 has 18 amino acids. From germline, CDR1 is SGHTA and CDR2 FQGNSA. The junction had 16 bases not matched to a gene; V was cut back by 4 bases and J by 2 bases.

V and J are TRBV5-6 and TRBJ1-1, with TRBD1 matching 9 bases. The CDR3 has 15 amino acids. Trimming removed 4 bases from V and 5 bases from J; junction bases left unmatched: 9. Germline V lookup: CDR1 SGHDT, CDR2 YYEEEE. The CDR3 coding sequence is TGTGCCAGCAGCCCCAACAGGGGGCGCTTAACTGAAGCTTTCTTT. It yields the protein CASSPNRGRLTEAFF.

This clone was found once. The V gene is TRBV19, the J gene TRBJ1-1, with a tentative D call TRBD1 (5 bases). CDR3 length: 14 amino acids. Trimming took off 4 bases at V and 1 base at J, with 10 bases between the two ends. Germline values: CDR1 LNHDA, CDR2 SQIVND (reference sequence). The CDR3 protein is CASSTIGQNTEAFF. DNA for the CDR3: TGTGCCAGTAGTACGATAGGACAGAACACTGAAGCTTTCTTT. The full variable domain, completed using reference TRBV19 and TRBJ1-1, is DGGITQSPKYLFRKEGQNVTLSCEQNLNHDAMYWYRQDPGQGLRLIYYSQIVNDFQKGDIAEGYSVSREKKESFPLTVTSAQKNPTAFYLCASSTIGQNTEAFFGQGTRLTVV.

This clone was seen once. V and J are TRBV19 and TRBJ1-2; D unclear. The V and J ends lost 4 bases and 6 bases respectively, with 9 bases between them. Germline lookup yields CDR1 LNHDA and CDR2 SQIVND (reference sequence). This CDR3 has 12 residues. This CDR3 reads CASSKLEDGYTF. CDR3 bases: TGTGCCAGTAGTAAACTCGAGGATGGCTACACCTTC. Full variable domain (missing parts from reference TRBV19 and TRBJ1-2): DGGITQSPKYLFRKEGQNVTLSCEQNLNHDAMYWYRQDPGQGLRLIYYSQIVNDFQKGDIAEGYSVSREKKESFPLTVTSAQKNPTAFYLCASSKLEDGYTFGSGTRLTVV.

The CDR3 DNA is TGCGCCAGCAGTGAGGGCCCAGGGGCTCCGAACACTGAAGCTTTCTTT. Amino acids: CASSEGPGAPNTEAFF. This chain links TRBV10-1 with TRBJ1-1, with D possibly being TRBD1 (6 bases). Trimming took 2 bases from V and 1 from J, leaving 14 bases between them. Germline-derived CDR1 and CDR2 are WNHNN and SYGVQD (reference sequence). The CDR3 extends over 16 amino acids.

The gene calls are TRBV14 and TRBJ2-7; the D gene is possibly TRBD2 (5 bases). The CDR3 is 13 residues long. V was shortened by 5 bases and J by 6 bases, with 14 bases between the two germline ends. The germline V gene encodes CDR1 SGHDN and CDR2 FVKESK. CDR3 sequence (DNA): TGTGCCAGCAGCTTCACTAGTTTGTCCGAGCAGTACTTC. Residues: CASSFTSLSEQYF.

The chain is built from TRBV7-9 and TRBJ1-5; D gene unclear. This CDR3 has 14 amino acids. CDR1 SEHNR and CDR2 FQNEAQ come from the germline V gene (reference sequence). V lost 5 bases and J 0 bases, leaving 8 bases between the germline ends. Written as DNA, the CDR3 is TGTGCCAGCAGCCCCGACGCTAGCAATCAGCCCCAGCATTTT. Protein product: CASSPDASNQPQHF.

The rearrangement links TRBV2 to TRBJ1-1; weak D call: TRBD1 (6 bases). With 3 bases removed from V and 6 bases from J, the gap between germline ends came to 14 bases. Germline CDR1 and CDR2: SNHLY and FYNNEI. The CDR3 consists of 14 residues. The CDR3 sequence: CASSETGGEPEAFF. CDR3 nucleotides: TGTGCCAGCAGTGAGACAGGAGGGGAACCTGAAGCTTTCTTT.

This clone appeared a few times. The rearrangement links TRBV12-5 to TRBJ1-4, with D perhaps TRBD1 (6 bases). The length of the CDR3 is 17 residues. V was cut by 4 bases and J by 2 bases, with 17 bases left in between. The V gene's germline CDR1 is LGHNT and CDR2 FRNRAP. The CDR3 DNA is TGTGCTAGTGGTTCCCCCTCCGGGGGCACGACTAATGAAAAACTGTTTTTT. It specifies CASGSPSGGTTNEKLFF.

The chain is built from TRBV14 and TRBJ2-3; TRBD2 is a possible D gene (6 bases). Trimming took off 4 bases at V and 9 bases at J, with 20 bases between the two ends. Per germline, CDR1 SGHDN and CDR2 FVKESK. The CDR3 has 15 residues. The DNA of the CDR3 is TGTGCCAGCAGCCCCGGCGGGGTGACACAAAGGACGCAGTATTTT. The encoded protein is CASSPGGVTQRTQYF.

The genes are TRBV2 and TRBJ2-7; D is unresolved. Germline V gene lookup returns CDR1 SNHLY and CDR2 FYNNEI. The CDR3 has 11 residues. The V gene lost 7 bases and the J gene lost 6 bases, with 10 bases spanning the gap. Here the CDR3 DNA reads TGTGCCAGCACTTCCGATTCCGAGCAGTACTTC. Translation gives CASTSDSEQYF.

The V and J genes are TRBV6-6 and TRBJ2-7; 12 bases fit TRBD2. Per the germline V gene, CDR1 is MNHNY and CDR2 is SVGAGI (reference sequence). The CDR3 extends over 14 amino acids. The ends lost 7 bases at V and 1 base at J; junction bases unmatched: 2. The CDR3 DNA follows: TGTGCCAGCACTCTAGCGGGGGGGTCCTACGAGCAGTACTTC. This codes for CASTLAGGSYEQYF.

This clone was counted a few times. The V gene is TRBV6-5, the J gene TRBJ1-5; the D gene is possibly TRBD1 (6 bases). This CDR3 region has 14 residues. Looked up from germline, CDR1 is MNHEY and CDR2 is SVGAGI. V dropped 5 bases and J dropped 6 bases, with 14 bases sitting between them. This chain's CDR3 is CASSPLGGGQPQHF. The CDR3 coding sequence is TGTGCCAGCAGTCCCCTCGGGGGCGGTCAGCCCCAGCATTTT.

The chain carries TRBV2 and TRBJ2-2; 12 nucleotides match TRBD2. This CDR3 is 18 amino acids long. CDR1 SNHLY and CDR2 FYNNEI come from the germline V gene. Trimming took 5 bases from V and 1 from J; bases not matched to a gene: 8. The CDR3 is CASSLAGGRVGNTGELFF. CDR3 DNA sequence: TGTGCCAGCAGTCTAGCGGGAGGGCGAGTAGGGAACACCGGGGAGCTGTTTTTT.

The chain has TRBV27 and TRBJ2-7, with D perhaps being TRBD1 or TRBD2 (5 bases each). Between the trimmed V and J ends, which lost 3 bases and 5 bases, there was a span of 14 bases. CDR3 length: 14 residues. CDR1 is MNHEY and CDR2 is SMNVEV in the germline V gene (reference sequence). Here the CDR3 DNA reads TGTGCCAGCAGTTTGAGGGACCTCAAGGACGAGCAGTACTTC. This codes for CASSLRDLKDEQYF.

V is TRBV29-1 and J is TRBJ2-2; D call uncertain. V gave up 5 bases and J gave up 0 bases, with 10 bases separating them. The CDR3 consists of 14 residues. CDR1 SQVTM and CDR2 ANQGSEA come from the germline V gene. The CDR3 DNA sequence: TGCAGCGTTATGGGGTACGCGAACACCGGGGAGCTGTTTTTT. It encodes CSVMGYANTGELFF.

This clone was recorded once. V usage is TRBV30 and J usage is TRBJ1-5, with 8 positions matching TRBD1. After removal of 1 base from V and 6 bases from J, the junction contained 5 bases not matched to a gene. CDR1 is GTSNPN, CDR2 SVGIG, per germline (reference sequence). CDR3 length: 14 residues. CDR3 residues: CAWSASRGRQPQHF. DNA of the CDR3: TGTGCCTGGAGTGCATCCAGGGGGCGTCAGCCCCAGCATTTT.

The V and J genes are TRBV7-2 and TRBJ2-3, with TRBD2 matching over 9 bases. V lost 10 bases, J lost 2 bases, and 10 bases stayed unmatched. Looked up from germline, CDR1 is SGHTA and CDR2 is FQGNSA. The CDR3 contains 15 residues. CDR3 region: CATSGSGRTTDTQYF. Here the CDR3 DNA reads TGTGCCACCTCAGGGAGCGGGAGGACCACAGATACGCAGTATTTT.

The V and J genes are TRBV7-2 and TRBJ2-1; D is undetermined. V lost 1 base to trimming and J lost 5 bases, with 6 bases between them. This CDR3 is built from 13 residues. Per the germline V gene, CDR1 is SGHTA and CDR2 is FQGNSA. This CDR3 is CASSLGRDNEQFF. The CDR3, as DNA: TGTGCCAGCAGCTTAGGACGGGACAATGAGCAGTTCTTC. Based on the CDR3 plus reference TRBV7-2 and TRBJ2-1, the full variable domain is GAGVSQSPSNKVTEKGKDVELRCDPISGHTALYWYRQSLGQGLEFLIYFQGNSAPDKSGLPSDRFSAERTGGSVSTLTIQRTQQEDSAVYLCASSLGRDNEQFFGPGTRLTVL.